This T cell receptor (beta chain) was found in a study of cytomegalovirus exposure and HLA in healthy donors (dated by TCRdb to 2015 to 2018). In terms of the full investigation: An earlier analysis of fewer than 750 of the donors reported 276 Gb of sequence data and 117 million unique TCR beta sequences obtained from around 180 million T cells. To predict cytomegalovirus infection status, the study combined high-throughput TCR immunosequencing, statistical association of individual TCRs with disease status, and machine learning. An earlier analysis of around 540 of the donors applied high-throughput TCR beta sequencing to assess whether each TCR beta V gene segment acted as functional or pseudogenic. In a later genetic analysis, genome-wide SNP genotypes for about three fifths of the 666 donors were used, and that subset was treated as a discovery cohort. HLA typing covered class I and class II loci at four-digit resolution. Around 320 gigabases of sequencing data and approximately 84 million unique TCR sequences were included in an early release covering about 700 HLA-typed donors. Among some 400 genotyped donors of the cohort, an average of around 220,000 unique TCR beta nucleotide sequences was sequenced per donor, of which approximately 19% were non-productive. Alongside the repertoire data, information on donor age, sex, ethnicity and CMV serostatus was compiled. All discovery cohort repertoires had been generated using a single sequencing platform. A later analysis re-examined previously published TCR beta repertoires from 500 to 700 donors and added high-resolution HLA genotyping to investigate patterns of TCR occurrence. Because of strong linkage in the cohort, a handful of DR-DQ haplotypes were treated as single units for association and clustering. Rather than using new phenotypic data, the later analysis identified candidate immune exposures from TCR beta sequences and from how often those sequences occurred across donors. The study used immunosequencing to profile the T cell repertoires of approximately 640 subjects and linked those repertoires to cytomegalovirus serostatus. A separate validation cohort of about 110 different subjects was used in addition to the 666-subject first cohort. The genetic ancestry cluster associated with self-reported Caucasian donors included 81% of the approximately 400 genotyped donors. The study was designed to test whether signatures of past pathogen exposure could be identified by cataloging public T cell receptors. Typing coverage varied by locus: roughly 629-630 donors for A, B, C, DRB1 and DQB1; approximately 500 for DQA1; more than 600 for DPA1; approximately 490 for DPB1.

Regarding this clone: Its recognized antigen is unknown. Nothing much larger sits one base from this clone, and base qualities are not available.

In total, 600 or so healthy bone marrow donors made up the cohort. Cohort members were all nominally healthy when sampled, although unrecorded immune exposures were likely present. The donor was CMV seronegative and was included in the group of 352 seronegative cohort members. Each donor provided a peripheral blood sample, and peripheral blood mononuclear cells were used for TCR beta sequencing. The Qiagen DNeasy Blood Extraction Kit was used to extract genomic DNA from the blood cell samples. Library preparation was by the immunoSEQ multiplex PCR assay. For the multiplex PCR, a mixture combining 60 forward primers for TCR Vbeta segments and 13 reverse primers for TCR Jbeta segments was used. Amplification of the CDR3 region of rearranged TCR beta genes was performed with a multiplex PCR assay on genomic DNA. The Illumina HiSeq System was used to sequence the amplified TCR beta libraries as 87-base-pair reads. The authors processed their data as follows. A later analysis tallied tens of millions of unique TCR beta chains across the 650 to 750 repertoires, and about 12 million of those chains were shared by two or more donors. Raw reads were error-corrected and collapsed into unique sequences with a nearest-neighbor algorithm that merged closely related sequences to remove PCR and sequencing errors. To assign V, D and J gene segments, CDR3 sequences were aligned to IMGT reference sequences. Each retained sequence needed at least a six-nucleotide match to both a V gene segment and a J gene segment. A rearrangement counted as productive if the CDR3 had no stop codons and remained in frame with V and J, and every other rearrangement counted as non-productive. CDR3 was defined by IMGT convention, running from the second conserved V-encoded cysteine to the conserved J-encoded phenylalanine. Sequences without an unambiguous match to a single V gene segment were excluded from the earlier analysis of 587 of the donors. In an earlier analysis of approximately 590 of the donors, V segments were called functional above 56.7% productive rearrangements and were called segregating when the between-donor standard deviation exceeded 5%. A statistical classification framework was built for diagnosing cytomegalovirus status from the catalog of TCR beta chain sequences. In a later analysis, V and J genes were assigned by comparing TCR nucleotide sequences against IMGT/GENE-DB human TR gene sequences. Using the TCRdist pipeline, a later analysis assigned CDR3 sequences along with most-parsimonious VDJ recombination scenarios. In a later analysis, each TCR beta chain was defined by its CDR3 amino acid sequence together with its V-gene family, and reads without a unique V-gene family were excluded. In a later analysis, several hundred highly shared, low-generation-probability nucleotide sequences were removed to address suspected cross-contamination and a sequencing artifact. For each public chain, a later analysis derived a clonal expansion index from normalized ranks of inferred template counts within each repertoire. In a later analysis, generation probabilities were computed using a VDJ recombination model fitted to out-of-frame rearrangements, and the results were checked against IGoR. In a later analysis, TCR-TCR, TCR-HLA and TCR-CMV co-occurrence was scored with hypergeometric tests, and a repertoire-size bias correction was applied to TCR pairs. A later analysis estimated false discovery rates by permuting HLA or CMV assignments 20 times. In a later analysis, co-occurring TCRs were grouped using DBSCAN, and TCRdist sequence similarity was added for clustering within HLA-allele-positive subsets. Co-occurrence clustering excluded repertoires with fewer than 30,000 or more than 120,000 public chains, plus five with anomalous nucleotide sharing. TCRdb obtained this table from immuneACCESS and retained in-frame rearrangements with V and J assigned. These tables miss some clones; where compared with another copy, unresolved V genes account for less than half of the shortfall, and the remainder is unexplained. The D gene and trimming were derived from the DNA, and the V and J assignments and clone size from that table. The table for this sample lists fewer than 200,000 clones; 84% of them were counted only once. The ten largest clonotypes hold roughly 1% of the sample.

Between the V and J ends, shortened by 1 base and 6 bases respectively, the junction contains 10 bases. In the germline V gene (reference sequence), CDR1 corresponds to LNHNV and CDR2 to YYDKDF. The CDR3 runs 14 amino acids, cysteine and phenylalanine included. Only the CDR3 DNA stays, 42 bases, in frame from base 1. General findings and caveats noted by the study authors: A further reported finding was that TCR beta sequences accurately predicted the HLA-A and HLA-B alleles for most subjects in the first cohort. In an earlier analysis of 587 of the donors, most TCR beta V segments were observed in productive rearrangements about 90% or about 30% of the time, broadly matching IMGT annotations. A cluster of highly shared sequence variants was judged likely to represent a technical artifact of the sequencing pipeline. The study gave a list of under 200 TCR beta chains associated with cytomegalovirus. The classifier was reported to diagnose cytomegalovirus status with high specificity and sensitivity in both the original and validation cohorts. Because counts were too low, roughly 18 rarely observed V segments, including chromosome 9 orphons, were left out of the earlier analysis of roughly 600 of the donors. According to a later analysis, most CMV-associated TCR beta chains appeared to be HLA-restricted, and the HLA associations seemed to be driven largely by CMV exposure. Compared with equally common non-associated chains, HLA-associated TCR beta chains in a later analysis were more clonally expanded and had lower generation probabilities. The authors suggested that the approach could potentially be extended to other disease states and immunological phenotypes. Assigning TCR associations to individual alleles was difficult when HLA alleles, especially DR and DQ, strongly co-occurred. Several of the top co-occurrence clusters appeared to be linked to parvovirus B19, influenza, CMV and Epstein-Barr virus, according to a later analysis. Some IMGT-functional V segments, including TRBV6-2 and TRBV6-3, could not be told apart with the 87-base-pair reads, so those segments were excluded. In a later genetic analysis, a missense DCLRE1C variant was associated with V-gene and J-gene trimming of TCR beta chains, and the association was replicated in an independent cohort. Correlated functional status among segregating V segments might be attributable to linkage disequilibrium, but an unknown experimental factor could not be ruled out. Compared with the approximately 600-donor mean, donors in an Asian-associated ancestry cluster had fewer N-insertions in productive TCRs, according to a later genetic analysis. The presence/absence analyses assumed that sequencing depth was roughly uniform across donors, and that assumption may not be true. In this cohort, only TCR beta chains were sequenced, and detectable features were limited by the absence of alpha or paired-chain data. Because HLA typing was unavailable for some donors at each locus, only the typed subset was used in association tests. In a later analysis, the rate of TCR association differed among HLA loci, with DRB1 alleles having the most associated TCRs and HLA-C alleles having the fewest. A later analysis associated 16,951 TCR beta sequences with specific HLA alleles at a false discovery rate of 0.05. Across donors, most TCR sequences were observed very rarely, whereas some public TCRs were present in many individuals. CMV serostatus was the only immune exposure information available for the cohort. A few of the identified cytomegalovirus-associated TCR beta chains were confirmed in vitro to be specific for cytomegalovirus antigens.

This receptor chain uses TRBV15 and TRBJ1-5; a weak D assignment points to TRBD1 (6 bases agree). This TCR was sampled from a man aged 30 to 45 in good health and CMV-seronegative. The specimen sequenced was PBMCs. The CDR3 here reads CATSRVGGGQPQHF. The nucleotides are TGTGCCACCAGCAGAGTAGGGGGGGGTCAGCCCCAGCATTTT.